A single T cell receptor beta chain is shown here with its context. Its specificity is not known. This specimen belongs to a study of T cells after yellow fever vaccination. Study outcomes and limitations: The secondary response was weaker but peaked faster, day 5 versus 15. A small proportion of clonotypes was detected in both the CD4 and CD8 compartments. The study re-detected most primary-vaccination clones after the booster (96% CD4, 88% CD8).

Trimming removed 3 bases from V and 4 bases from J; junction bases left unmatched: 8. There are 16 residues in the CDR3. Germline CDR1 is SGHAT and CDR2 is FQNNGV. The 5'RACE template-switching step produced TCR cDNA and added a universal primer site and UMIs. TCRdb reanalysed the 5' RACE reads using MiXCR and keeps one entry per CDR3 protein. The data hold under 400,000 distinct CDR3 sequences, with under 15% observed a single time. The receptor was isolated from a man between 18 and 35 years old who received the YFV17D yellow fever vaccine. This sample comprised CD4+ T cells sorted from PBMCs, obtained 15 days after the yellow fever booster vaccination. This chain connects TRBV11-2 to TRBJ2-1, with 8 bases lining up with TRBD2. The DNA for the CDR3 is TGTGCCAGCAGCTTCCTCTCGGGGGGGCTGTACAATGAGCAGTTCTTC. The encoded protein is CASSFLSGGLYNEQFF. Full variable domain (outside the CDR3, taken from reference TRBV11-2 and TRBJ2-1): EAGVAQSPRYKIIEKRQSVAFWCNPISGHATLYWYQQILGQGPKLLIQFQNNGVVDDSQLPKDRFSAERLKGVDSTLKIQPAKLEDSAVYLCASSFLSGGLYNEQFFGPGTRLTVL.